These T cell receptor beta chains were read from a single sample in a study of chemoradiotherapy in HPV16-positive cancers. Profiled with immunoSEQ multiplex PCR; TCRdb holds only in-frame clones, not every one. The top ten hold 11% to 15% of the sample, which has 17,000 or so clones, more than 85% seen once. Sequencing was performed on blood, taken from a patient who underwent chemoradiotherapy. The receptors were sampled from a human donor with HPV-associated anogenital cancer. Each CDR3 is given with its conserved first and last residue. D genes are given only for firm matches. Only some rows state a clone size, as once, few, many or a class for expanded clones.

V gene	D gene	J gene	clone size	CDR3 protein	CDR3 DNA
TRBV19	TRBD2	TRBJ2-7	NA	CASSMASGVNEQYF	TGTGCCAGTAGTATGGCTAGCGGGGTAAACGAGCAGTACTTC
TRBV7-9	NA	TRBJ2-1	NA	CASSLRETSYNEQFF	TGTGCCAGCAGCTTGAGGGAGACCTCCTACAATGAGCAGTTCTTC
TRBV5-1	NA	TRBJ1-1	NA	CASSFERMGTEAFF	TGCGCCAGCAGCTTTGAAAGAATGGGCACTGAAGCTTTCTTT
TRBV4-1	NA	TRBJ1-1	NA	CASSQPNHGGSTEAFF	TGCGCCAGCAGCCAACCAAACCACGGGGGGAGCACTGAAGCTTTCTTT
TRBV29-1	NA	TRBJ2-6	NA	CSVLPPRAATGANVLTF	TGCAGCGTCCTCCCACCACGAGCGGCCACTGGGGCCAACGTCCTGACTTTC
TRBV11-2	NA	TRBJ1-5	NA	CASSLETDQPQHF	TGTGCCAGCAGCTTAGAGACCGATCAGCCCCAGCATTTT
TRBV2	TRBD1	TRBJ1-5	NA	CASRGQAPNQPQHF	TGTGCCAGCAGGGGACAGGCCCCTAATCAGCCCCAGCATTTT
TRBV19	NA	TRBJ1-2	NA	CASSLSGSIYGYTF	TGTGCCAGTAGTCTAAGCGGGTCCATCTATGGCTACACCTTC
TRBV7-8	TRBD1	TRBJ2-1	NA	CASSVGQGNEQFF	TGTGCCAGCAGCGTCGGACAGGGGAATGAGCAGTTCTTC
TRBV30	NA	TRBJ1-5	NA	CAWKGQGQPQHF	TGTGCCTGGAAGGGGCAGGGTCAGCCCCAGCATTTT
TRBV30	TRBD1	TRBJ2-3	NA	CAWTQGMGTDTQYF	TGTGCCTGGACACAGGGGATGGGGACAGATACGCAGTATTTT
TRBV15	NA	TRBJ1-1	once	CATRGEWNTEAFF	TGTGCCACCCGGGGCGAGTGGAACACTGAAGCTTTCTTT
TRBV12-5	NA	TRBJ1-3	NA	CASGLLHPGNTIYF	TGTGCTAGTGGTTTGTTACACCCTGGTAACACCATATATTTT
TRBV7-9	TRBD1	TRBJ2-2	NA	CASGFPRDRGLETTGELFF	TGTGCCAGCGGATTTCCCCGGGACAGGGGGCTGGAAACAACCGGGGAGCTGTTTTTT
TRBV2	NA	TRBJ2-3	NA	CASSPTSSTDTQYF	TGTGCCAGCAGCCCAACATCTAGCACAGATACGCAGTATTTT
TRBV11-2	NA	TRBJ2-3	NA	CASSLDTDTQYF	TGTGCCAGCAGCTTGGACACAGATACGCAGTATTTT
TRBV6-1	NA	TRBJ2-7	NA	CASSLRQSISYEQYF	TGTGCCAGCAGTTTGAGACAGAGTATTTCCTACGAGCAGTACTTC
TRBV5-1	TRBD2	TRBJ2-2	NA	CASSPTLAANTGELFF	TGCGCCAGCAGCCCTACCCTAGCGGCGAACACCGGGGAGCTGTTTTTT
TRBV9	TRBD2	TRBJ2-3	once	CASSVQGAGGTDTQYF	TGTGCCAGCAGCGTACAAGGAGCGGGGGGCACAGATACGCAGTATTTT
TRBV11-2	NA	TRBJ1-4	NA	CASSLDRVPNEKLFF	TGTGCCAGCAGCTTAGACCGAGTCCCGAATGAAAAACTGTTTTTT
TRBV19	TRBD1	TRBJ1-1	NA	CASSKLYRGRNTEAFF	TGTGCCAGTAGTAAACTGTACAGGGGGCGGAACACTGAAGCTTTCTTT
TRBV10-3	NA	TRBJ2-5	NA	CAISESETQYF	TGTGCCATCAGTGAGTCTGAGACCCAGTACTTC
TRBV27	TRBD1	TRBJ1-4	NA	CASSIDRAKEKLFF	TGTGCCAGCAGTATTGACAGGGCAAAGGAAAAACTGTTTTTT
TRBV6-5	NA	TRBJ1-2	NA	CASNHRGNYGYTF	TGTGCCAGCAACCACCGGGGTAACTATGGCTACACCTTC
TRBV9	NA	TRBJ2-1	NA	CASSPFPPEQFF	TGTGCCAGCAGCCCCTTTCCCCCTGAGCAGTTCTTC
TRBV7-2	NA	TRBJ1-1	once	CASSLASAGAFF	TGTGCCAGCAGCTTAGCCAGCGCCGGAGCTTTCTTT
TRBV14	NA	TRBJ1-1	NA	CASRPGRGGTEAFF	TGTGCCAGCCGACCGGGCCGGGGAGGCACTGAAGCTTTCTTT